Below are 25 T cell receptor beta chains sequenced from a single sample in a study of cytomegalovirus exposure and HLA in healthy donors. PCR employed 60 Vbeta and 13 Jbeta primers. The data were produced by immunoSEQ multiplex PCR, yet TCRdb's version contains in-frame clones alone and is incomplete. The table shows about 160,000 clones, with around 80% occurring only once. Sequenced sample: PBMCs. The receptors derive from a woman aged 50 to 65 in good health and CMV-seropositive.

This clone was detected only once. The V call is TRBV6-6, the J call TRBJ2-2, with 9 bases identical to TRBD2. After removal of 2 bases from V and 5 bases from J, the junction contained 6 bases not matched to a gene. CDR1 is MNHNY and CDR2 is SVGAGI in the germline V gene (reference sequence). The CDR3 sequence is 16 residues long. DNA for the CDR3: TGTGCCAGCAGTTACAAGGCGGGAGGGCGAACCGGGGAGCTGTTTTTT. This encodes CASSYKAGGRTGELFF.

This sequence joins TRBV7-2 and TRBJ2-5; a possible D gene is TRBD2 (6 bases). The CDR3 loop spans 13 amino acids. Trimming pared 5 bases from V and 1 base from J, leaving 8 bases between. Germline V gene sequence: CDR1 SGHTA, CDR2 FQGNSA. The CDR3 loop reads CASSRAGQETQYF. The CDR3 DNA follows: TGTGCCAGCAGCAGAGCGGGCCAAGAGACCCAGTACTTC. Using reference TRBV7-2 and TRBJ2-5 for the parts outside the CDR3, the full variable domain is GAGVSQSPSNKVTEKGKDVELRCDPISGHTALYWYRQSLGQGLEFLIYFQGNSAPDKSGLPSDRFSAERTGGSVSTLTIQRTQQEDSAVYLCASSRAGQETQYFGPGTRLLVL.

This chain uses TRBV7-2 with TRBJ2-3, with D perhaps matching TRBD1 (6 bases). V was pared by 1 base and J by 0 bases, with 11 bases between. Germline CDR1 reads SGHTA; CDR2 reads FQGNSA. This CDR3 is built from 16 residues. The CDR3 nucleotides are TGTGCCAGCAGCTTAGAGGGGGACATTAGCACAGATACGCAGTATTTT. This codes for CASSLEGDISTDTQYF.

J is TRBJ1-1 and V is TRBV5-4; D might be TRBD1 (6 bases). CDR1 SGHNT and CDR2 YYREEE come from the germline V gene (reference sequence). Deletions cut 3 bases from V and 1 base from J, with 16 bases between. CDR3 size: 16 residues. For the CDR3, the DNA is TGTGCCAGCAGCTCCTACAGGGCTAAGGGGAACACTGAAGCTTTCTTT. It codes for CASSSYRAKGNTEAFF.

The V call is TRBV4-2, the J call TRBJ1-3; 9 bases line up with TRBD1. Germline CDR1 reads LGHNA; CDR2 reads YNFKEQ. The CDR3 is made up of 17 amino acids. With V trimmed by 3 bases and J by 0 bases, 6 bases remained unmatched. DNA for the CDR3: TGTGCCAGCAGCCACCCGGGACAGGGATCCTCTGGAAACACCATATATTTT. Translated, it gives CASSHPGQGSSGNTIYF.

The gene calls are TRBV5-4 and TRBJ1-2; TRBD1 might be the D (6 bases). The V and J ends lost 6 bases and 0 bases respectively, with 15 bases between them. Per the germline V gene, CDR1 is SGHNT and CDR2 is YYREEE (reference sequence). CDR3 length: 15 amino acids. CDR3 coding DNA: TGTGCCAGCAAAACACAGGGTAGATCTAACTATGGCTACACCTTC. Residues: CASKTQGRSNYGYTF.

The table lists this clone with a count of one. V and J are TRBV18 and TRBJ1-2; 10 nucleotides agree with TRBD1. Per germline, CDR1 KGHSH and CDR2 LQKENI. After removal of 2 bases from V and 8 bases from J, the junction contained 2 bases not matched to a gene. The CDR3 loop spans 13 amino acids. The CDR3 protein is CASSPDRGRGYTF. CDR3 coding DNA: TGTGCCAGCTCACCAGACAGGGGGCGCGGCTACACCTTC.

The gene calls are TRBV4-3 and TRBJ2-5; 8 positions match TRBD2. V lost 5 bases, J lost 9 bases, and 11 bases stayed unmatched. Germline values: CDR1 LGHNA, CDR2 YSLEER. The CDR3 has 14 residues. The CDR3: CASSYESSGSAQYF. The CDR3 nucleotides are TGCGCCAGCAGCTACGAATCCAGCGGGAGTGCCCAGTACTTC.

The CDR3 sequence is CASSGGEGNQPQHF. DNA of the CDR3: TGTGCCAGCAGCGGGGGGGAGGGCAATCAGCCCCAGCATTTT. This chain links TRBV6-1 with TRBJ1-5, with a tentative D call TRBD1 (5 bases). The CDR3 consists of 14 residues. Germline CDR1 and CDR2: MNHNS and SASEGT. Trimming cost V 6 bases and J 2 bases, with 11 bases left between them.

The V call is TRBV6-5, the J call TRBJ1-2; maybe TRBD1 (6 bases). Germline-derived CDR1 and CDR2 are MNHEY and SVGAGI. The CDR3 is made up of 14 amino acids. The ends were cut back, 4 bases at V and 4 bases at J, with 13 bases in the middle. Here the CDR3 reads CASSSDRRLYGYTF. The CDR3 nucleotides are TGTGCCAGCAGTTCCGACAGGCGCCTCTATGGCTACACCTTC.

The chain couples TRBV19 to TRBJ2-5, with 9 bases lining up with TRBD1. Losses at the gene ends were 10 bases for V and 9 bases for J; bases not matched to a gene: 12. The CDR3 is 13 amino acids. Per germline, CDR1 LNHDA and CDR2 SQIVND (reference sequence). The CDR3 here is CATRDREGWAQYF. The CDR3 DNA follows: TGTGCCACCAGGGACAGGGAGGGGTGGGCCCAGTACTTC.

V usage is TRBV7-2 and J usage is TRBJ1-6; TRBD1 aligns across 9 bases. Germline CDR1 reads SGHTA; CDR2 reads FQGNSA. The CDR3 extends over 16 amino acids. J lost 9 bases, V lost 3 bases, and 9 bases had no gene match. The CDR3 bases are TGTGCCAGCAGCTTGGGGACAGGGCGTCTTAGTTCACCCCTCCACTTT. It specifies CASSLGTGRLSSPLHF.

The V gene is TRBV9, the J gene TRBJ2-6, with D perhaps TRBD1 (5 bases). The germline V gene has CDR1 SGDLS and CDR2 YYNGEE. This CDR3 spans 17 amino acids. V lost 7 bases and J lost 0, with 17 bases in between. CDR3 amino acids: CASGGYRNDSGANVLTF. In nucleotides, the CDR3 is TGTGCCAGCGGCGGCTACAGGAATGACTCTGGGGCCAACGTCCTGACTTTC.

The chain uses TRBV6-1 and TRBJ2-1; D is ambiguous. The V end lost 4 bases, the J end lost 4 bases, and 14 bases lay between the germline ends. Germline loops: CDR1 MNHNS, CDR2 SASEGT. The CDR3 runs 15 residues. Written as DNA, the CDR3 is TGTGCCAGCAGTGCCACCATACTCGAATACAATGAGCAGTTCTTC. Amino acids: CASSATILEYNEQFF.

The rearrangement joins TRBV4-2 to TRBJ2-3; D is possibly TRBD2 (6 bases). CDR1 is LGHNA, CDR2 YNFKEQ, per germline. The CDR3 has 14 residues. The V end was cut by 0 bases, the J end by 5 bases, with 9 bases between. Here the CDR3 DNA reads TGTGCCAGCAGCCAAGAAATCGGGGGAGATACGCAGTATTTT. As protein: CASSQEIGGDTQYF.

CDR3 bases: TGCGCCAGCAGCCCTGGACAGATTACAGATACGCAGTATTTT. Residues: CASSPGQITDTQYF. The chain carries TRBV5-1 and TRBJ2-3; D perhaps matches TRBD1 (6 bases). The CDR3 sequence is 14 residues long. V gave up 4 bases and J gave up 3 bases, with 12 bases separating them. Germline CDR1 SGHRS, CDR2 YFSETQ.

The gene calls are TRBV4-2 and TRBJ2-3, with 9 bases that match TRBD2. This CDR3 region has 14 residues. With 3 bases clipped from V and 5 bases from J, the junction kept 3 bases outside the gene matches. CDR1 and CDR2 (germline): LGHNA, YNFKEQ. The CDR3 loop is CASSHLAGVDTQYF. For the CDR3, the DNA is TGTGCCAGCAGCCATTTAGCGGGAGTAGATACGCAGTATTTT.

V and J are TRBV5-1 and TRBJ2-3, with 13 positions matching TRBD2. The J segment lost 3 bases and the V segment lost 4 bases, leaving 5 bases of the junction unmatched. The CDR3 spans 16 residues. Looked up from germline, CDR1 is SGHRS and CDR2 is YFSETQ. DNA for the CDR3: TGCGCCAGCAGCCGGACTAGCGGGAGAGGTACAGATACGCAGTATTTT. It codes for CASSRTSGRGTDTQYF.

The chain joins TRBV9 to TRBJ1-2; TRBD1 aligns across 7 bases. CDR3 size: 16 residues. Germline-derived CDR1 and CDR2 are SGDLS and YYNGEE. V shed 0 bases and J 8 bases; nucleotides not matched to a gene: 13. The CDR3: CASSVALEGAREGYTF. The CDR3 region has the DNA TGTGCCAGCAGCGTAGCCCTAGAGGGGGCGAGAGAAGGCTACACCTTC. The whole variable domain, remainder taken from reference TRBV9 and TRBJ1-2, is DSGVTQTPKHLITATGQRVTLRCSPRSGDLSVYWYQQSLDQGLQFLIQYYNGEERAKGNILERFSAQQFPDLHSELNLSSLELGDSALYFCASSVALEGAREGYTFGSGTRLTVV.

The chain joins TRBV29-1 to TRBJ2-3; 7 bases match TRBD2. The CDR3 runs to 14 residues. Germline values: CDR1 SQVTM, CDR2 ANQGSEA. The ends lost 3 bases at V and 2 bases at J; junction bases unmatched: 5. The CDR3, as DNA: TGCAGCGTTGACGGAAGCGGGAACACAGATACGCAGTATTTT. This codes for CSVDGSGNTDTQYF.

V usage is TRBV18 and J usage is TRBJ2-7; D might be TRBD1 (6 bases). V was pared by 2 bases and J by 4 bases, with 24 bases between. There are 18 residues in the CDR3. The germline V gene encodes CDR1 KGHSH and CDR2 LQKENI. CDR3 amino acids: CASSPNMLDGIRGYEQYF. Here the CDR3 DNA reads TGTGCCAGCTCACCAAATATGTTAGATGGGATTAGGGGGTACGAGCAGTACTTC.

The chain links TRBV10-3 to TRBJ2-3, with 13 positions matching TRBD2. Germline V gene sequence: CDR1 ENHRY, CDR2 SYGVKD. The CDR3 length is 17 residues. V shed 6 bases and J 2 bases; nucleotides not matched to a gene: 8. The CDR3: CAIRNRGLAGVTDTQYF. CDR3 coding DNA: TGTGCCATCAGGAATAGAGGACTAGCGGGAGTCACAGATACGCAGTATTTT.

This chain connects TRBV27 to TRBJ1-2; 12 nucleotides match TRBD1. The V segment lost 4 bases and the J segment 2 bases; nucleotides outside the gene matches: 8. There are 17 residues in the CDR3. Looked up from germline, CDR1 is MNHEY and CDR2 is SMNVEV (reference sequence). The CDR3 loop reads CASSSAPGTGGNYGYTF. CDR3 DNA: TGTGCCAGCAGTTCTGCACCCGGGACAGGGGGCAACTATGGCTACACCTTC.

The rearrangement uses TRBV5-1 and TRBJ2-4; 9 nucleotides match TRBD2. This CDR3 comprises 16 residues. CDR1 is SGHRS, CDR2 YFSETQ, per germline. The junction had 10 bases not matched to a gene; V was cut back by 1 base and J by 8 bases. CDR3 residues: CASSLMASGEVDIQYF. The CDR3 DNA follows: TGCGCCAGCAGCTTGATGGCTAGCGGGGAAGTAGACATTCAGTACTTC.

The rearrangement uses TRBV27 and TRBJ2-5, with 9 nucleotides matching TRBD1. The CDR3 runs 15 residues. The J segment lost 4 bases and the V segment lost 6 bases, leaving 9 bases of the junction unmatched. The germline V gene has CDR1 MNHEY and CDR2 SMNVEV (reference sequence). This CDR3 reads CASRRVGQGSETQYF. CDR3 sequence (DNA): TGTGCCAGCAGGAGAGTAGGACAGGGGTCAGAGACCCAGTACTTC.